This T cell receptor beta chain was sequenced in a study of blood T cells in healthy people across ages. For this clonotype: Its target is unknown. This clone may be a read error of a much larger clone one base away.

Germline CDR1 LGHDT, CDR2 YNNKEL (reference sequence). The CDR3 is 15 residues long. The trim removed 2 bases at V and 0 bases at J, leaving 2 bases unmatched. Study-level points and caveats: There were more naive CD4+ cells and higher diversity in long-lived donors than in aged donors.

A second PCR of roughly 7 to 11 cycles used a sample-barcoded 5' primer and a J-beta primer mix. Researchers report that a template-switch adaptor with 12 random nucleotides tagged each cDNA molecule. TCRdb independently ran MiXCR on the 5' RACE reads; one entry per CDR3 protein. The data show about 730,000 distinct CDR3 sequences, around 46% seen once. PBMCs, at least 7 million per sample, were isolated. The source is a woman in her sixties in good health. The material sequenced was blood. The rearrangement uses TRBV3-1 and TRBJ2-3, with 7 bases matching TRBD2. In nucleotides, the CDR3 is TGTGCCAGCAGCCAAAATAGCGGGAGCACAGATACGCAGTATTTT. Translating it yields CASSQNSGSTDTQYF.